These T cell receptor beta chains were read from a single sample in a study of T cells in localized non-small cell lung cancer. Clones were read by immunoSEQ multiplex PCR, and TCRdb kept only the in-frame ones, dropping some. The sample shows 35,000 to 45,000 clones, more than 70% of them seen only once. Here the sequenced sample was peripheral blood, taken before any cancer treatment. The receptors originated from a female donor of 60 years or more with stage I squamous cell lung carcinoma. Each CDR3 is given with its conserved first and last residue. The order of the fields is clone size, V gene, J gene, D gene, CDR3 DNA, CDR3 protein. A D gene is named only where the DNA matches it firmly. Only part of the rows carry a size: once, few, many, or a class if the clone is expanded.

>NA|TRBV5-1|TRBJ1-2|TRBD1
TGCGCCAGCAGCCCGACAGGGGGATGGCTAGGCTACACCTTC
CASSPTGGWLGYTF
>NA|TRBV27|TRBJ2-3|NA
TGTGCCAGCGGTCAGTACGGGGGAACGGCAGATACGCAGTATTTT
CASGQYGGTADTQYF
>NA|TRBV5-1|TRBJ2-5|NA
TGCGCCAGCAGCTTGGCCGTAGGCCAAGAGACCCAGTACTTC
CASSLAVGQETQYF
>NA|TRBV6-5|TRBJ1-2|TRBD1
TGTGCCACCATCCAGGGGGCCGGAGGCTACACCTTC
CATIQGAGGYTF
>NA|TRBV6-5|TRBJ1-2|NA
TGTGCCAGCAGGAGGGATCGGTATGGCTACACCTTC
CASRRDRYGYTF
>NA|TRBV2|TRBJ2-7|TRBD2
TGTGCCAGCAGTGAAGAGCGGGGTAGGATCTACGAGCAGTACTTC
CASSEERGRIYEQYF
>NA|TRBV2|TRBJ1-2|NA
TGTGCCAGCATGCGGCAGACCGCTAACTATGGCTACACCTTC
CASMRQTANYGYTF
>NA|TRBV5-1|TRBJ1-5|TRBD1
TGCGCCAGCAGCGGGGGGACAGGGGATCAGCCCCAGCATTTT
CASSGGTGDQPQHF
>NA|TRBV11-2|TRBJ1-3|NA
TGTGCCAGCAGCCCTTACACAGCCTCTGGAAACACCATATATTTT
CASSPYTASGNTIYF
>NA|TRBV10-2|TRBJ2-3|NA
TGCGCCAGCAGTGAGTCGAGGGAGTGGGCAGATACGCAGTATTTT
CASSESREWADTQYF
>NA|TRBV11-1|TRBJ2-7|NA
TGTGCCAGCAGCTTGACCCAGGCTTCTACTCAGCAGTACTTC
CASSLTQASTQQYF
>few|TRBV7-2|TRBJ1-2|NA
TGTGCCAGCAGCTTAGTTGGGAGGAAAGTTAGCTACACCTTC
CASSLVGRKVSYTF
>NA|TRBV7-2|TRBJ2-7|TRBD2
TGTGCCAGCAGCCTGCAGGGAGCGGGAGTTTCCTACGAGCAGTACTTC
CASSLQGAGVSYEQYF
>NA|TRBV4-3|TRBJ2-3|NA
TGCGCCAGCAGCCAAGAGAGCGGTCCCACAGATACGCAGTATTTT
CASSQESGPTDTQYF
>NA|TRBV6-5|TRBJ2-7|TRBD2
TGTGCCAGCAGTTACTCCTCTTGGGGACTAGCGTACGAGCAGTACTTC
CASSYSSWGLAYEQYF
>NA|TRBV30|TRBJ2-2|NA
TGTGCCTGGAGTGTAGGGTGGCCTAACACCGGGGAGCTGTTTTTT
CAWSVGWPNTGELFF
>NA|TRBV5-1|TRBJ1-3|NA
TGCGCCAGCAGCTCTCAACCAGACGGAGGAAACACCATATATTTT
CASSSQPDGGNTIYF
>NA|TRBV2|TRBJ2-5|TRBD2
TGTGCCGGTGCGGGGGGAGGGGTGATAGAGACCCAGTACTTC
CAGAGGGVIETQYF
>NA|TRBV4-1|TRBJ2-2|NA
TGCGCCAGCAGCAACCCGGAACTCCCAACCGGGGAGCTGTTTTTT
CASSNPELPTGELFF
>NA|TRBV9|TRBJ2-2|NA
TGTGCCAGCAGCGTAGCAGCGGGACAGGTTAACACCGGGGAGCTGTTTTTT
CASSVAAGQVNTGELFF
>once|TRBV21-1|TRBJ2-3|NA
TGTGCCAGCAGCAAACCCCCGCGGGACGACACAGATACGCAGTATTTT
CASSKPPRDDTDTQYF
>NA|TRBV7-9|TRBJ2-7|TRBD2
TGTGCCAGCAGCCTCGATGGACTAGCGGGAGCAAAGCAGTACTTC
CASSLDGLAGAKQYF
>NA|TRBV7-3|TRBJ1-2|NA
TGTGCCAGCTCAGCAGGCGGGGGAAGTAACTATGGCTACACCTTC
CASSAGGGSNYGYTF
>NA|TRBV10-3|TRBJ1-1|TRBD1
TGTGCCATCAGTGCGCCGGACAGGGGTAACACTGAAGCTTTCTTT
CAISAPDRGNTEAFF
>few|TRBV14|TRBJ1-3|NA
TGTGCCAGCAGCCAAGTGTATACGGTCTCTGGAAACACCATATATTTT
CASSQVYTVSGNTIYF
>few|TRBV19|TRBJ1-5|NA
TGTGCCAGTAGGGGGTGGGGCAATCAGCCCCAGCATTTT
CASRGWGNQPQHF
>NA|TRBV7-2|TRBJ1-2|NA
TGTGCCAGCAGCTTAGATTATAGGGGAACTAATGGCTACACCTTC
CASSLDYRGTNGYTF